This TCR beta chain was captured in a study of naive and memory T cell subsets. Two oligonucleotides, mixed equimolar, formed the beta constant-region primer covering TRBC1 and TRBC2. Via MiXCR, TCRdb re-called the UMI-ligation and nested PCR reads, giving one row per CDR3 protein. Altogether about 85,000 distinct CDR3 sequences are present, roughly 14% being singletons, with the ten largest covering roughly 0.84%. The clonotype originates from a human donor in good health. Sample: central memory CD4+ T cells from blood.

The CDR3 spells CASNPGGKWNTEAFF. CDR3 nucleotides: TGTGCCAGCAACCCGGGGGGGAAGTGGAACACTGAAGCTTTCTTT. The chain links TRBV6-2 or TRBV6-3 to TRBJ1-1; D perhaps matches TRBD1 (5 bases). The germline CDR1 and CDR2 sequences are MNHEY and SVGEGT. Trimming removed 7 bases at V and 1 base at J, with 16 bases between. The CDR3 extends over 15 amino acids.